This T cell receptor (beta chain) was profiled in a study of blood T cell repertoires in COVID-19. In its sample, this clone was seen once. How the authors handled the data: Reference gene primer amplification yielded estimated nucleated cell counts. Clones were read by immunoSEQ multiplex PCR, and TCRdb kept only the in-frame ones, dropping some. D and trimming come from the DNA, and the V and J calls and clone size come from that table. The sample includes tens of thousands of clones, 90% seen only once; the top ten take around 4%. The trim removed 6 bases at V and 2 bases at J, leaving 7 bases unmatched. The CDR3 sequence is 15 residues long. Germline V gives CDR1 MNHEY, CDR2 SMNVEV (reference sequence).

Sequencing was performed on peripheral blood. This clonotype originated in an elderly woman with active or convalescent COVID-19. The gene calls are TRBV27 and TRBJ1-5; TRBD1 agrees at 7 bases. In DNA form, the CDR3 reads TGTGCCAGCAGCCTCGAGGGGGCCGGCAATCAGCCCCAGCATTTT. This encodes CASSLEGAGNQPQHF.